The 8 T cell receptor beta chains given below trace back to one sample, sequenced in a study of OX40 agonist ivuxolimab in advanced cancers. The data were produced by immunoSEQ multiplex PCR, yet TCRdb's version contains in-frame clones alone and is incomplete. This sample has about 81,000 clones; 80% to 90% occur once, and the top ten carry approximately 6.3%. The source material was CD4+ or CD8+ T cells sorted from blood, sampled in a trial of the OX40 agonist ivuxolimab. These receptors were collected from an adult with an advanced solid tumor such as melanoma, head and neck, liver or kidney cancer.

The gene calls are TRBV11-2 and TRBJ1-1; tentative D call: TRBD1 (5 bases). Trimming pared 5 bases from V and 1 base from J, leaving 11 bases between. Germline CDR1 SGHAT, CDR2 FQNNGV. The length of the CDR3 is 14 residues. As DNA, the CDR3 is TGTGCCAGCAGCCCACAAACAGGGAACACTGAAGCTTTCTTT. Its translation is CASSPQTGNTEAFF.

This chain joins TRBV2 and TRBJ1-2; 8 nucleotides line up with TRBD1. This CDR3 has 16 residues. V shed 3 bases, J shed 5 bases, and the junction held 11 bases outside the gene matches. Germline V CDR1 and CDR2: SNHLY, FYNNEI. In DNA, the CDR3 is TGTGCCAGCAGTGACCCTGGGCAGGGGGCCCATTATGGCTACACCTTC. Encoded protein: CASSDPGQGAHYGYTF.

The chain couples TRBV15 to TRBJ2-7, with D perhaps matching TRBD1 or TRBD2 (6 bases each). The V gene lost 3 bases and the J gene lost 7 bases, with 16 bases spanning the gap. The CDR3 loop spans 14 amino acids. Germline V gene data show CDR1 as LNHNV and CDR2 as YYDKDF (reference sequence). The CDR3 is CATSREGVPGEQYF. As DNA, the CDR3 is TGTGCCACCAGCAGGGAGGGGGTTCCAGGTGAGCAGTACTTC.

CDR3 amino acids: CASSYAAGGETQYF. The DNA of the CDR3 is TGTGCCAGCAGTTACGCAGCAGGGGGAGAGACCCAGTACTTC. This chain connects TRBV6-6 to TRBJ2-5; TRBD1 aligns across 7 bases. This CDR3 comprises 14 residues. The junction had 4 bases not matched to a gene; V was cut back by 2 bases and J by 4 bases. CDR1 and CDR2 from the germline V gene are MNHNY and SVGAGI (reference sequence).

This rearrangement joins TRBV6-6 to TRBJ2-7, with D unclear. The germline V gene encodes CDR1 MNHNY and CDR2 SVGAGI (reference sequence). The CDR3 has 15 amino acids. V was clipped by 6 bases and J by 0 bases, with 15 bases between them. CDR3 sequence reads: CASSRDGASSYEQYV. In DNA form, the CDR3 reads TGTGCCAGCAGCCGTGATGGCGCCAGCTCCTACGAGCAGTACGTC.

The CDR3 is CASSTAGTGIYGYTF. CDR3 in DNA: TGTGCCAGCAGTACCGCCGGGACAGGGATCTATGGCTACACCTTC. The rearrangement links TRBV28 to TRBJ1-2, with 9 positions matching TRBD1. The CDR3 has 15 residues. The trim removed 5 bases at V and 4 bases at J, leaving 8 bases unmatched. The V gene's germline CDR1 is MDHEN and CDR2 SYDVKM.

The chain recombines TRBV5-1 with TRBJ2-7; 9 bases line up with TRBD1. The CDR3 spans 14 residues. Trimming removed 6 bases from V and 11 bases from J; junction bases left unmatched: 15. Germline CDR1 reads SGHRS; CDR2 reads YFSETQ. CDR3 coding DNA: TGCGCCAGCACAGACAGGGGGTCCGGCGCGGGCGAGTACTTC. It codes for CASTDRGSGAGEYF.

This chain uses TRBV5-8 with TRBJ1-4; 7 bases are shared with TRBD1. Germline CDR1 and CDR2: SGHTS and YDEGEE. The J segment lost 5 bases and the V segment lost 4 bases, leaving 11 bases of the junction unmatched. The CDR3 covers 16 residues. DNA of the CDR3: TGTGCCAGCAGCCGCAAGAGACAGGGAACGAATGAAAAACTGTTTTTT. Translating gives CASSRKRQGTNEKLFF.